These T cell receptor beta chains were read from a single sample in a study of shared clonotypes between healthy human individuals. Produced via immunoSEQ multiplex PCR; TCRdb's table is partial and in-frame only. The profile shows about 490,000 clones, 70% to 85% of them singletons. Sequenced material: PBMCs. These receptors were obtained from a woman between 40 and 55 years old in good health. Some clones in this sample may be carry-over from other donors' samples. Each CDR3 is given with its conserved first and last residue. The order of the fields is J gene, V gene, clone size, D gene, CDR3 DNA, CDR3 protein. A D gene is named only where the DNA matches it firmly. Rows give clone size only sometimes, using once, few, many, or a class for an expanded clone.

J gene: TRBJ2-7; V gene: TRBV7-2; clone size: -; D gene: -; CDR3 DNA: TGTGCCAGCAGCTTAACAGACTACGAGCAGTACTTC; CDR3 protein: CASSLTDYEQYF
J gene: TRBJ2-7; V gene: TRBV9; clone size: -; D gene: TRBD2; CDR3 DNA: TGTGCCAGCACCCCGGGACTAGCGGGGGGAGAGCAGTACTTC; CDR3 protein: CASTPGLAGGEQYF
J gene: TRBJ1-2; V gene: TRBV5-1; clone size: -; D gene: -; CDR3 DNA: TGCGCCAGCAGCTCGACACTTTTTGGCTATGGCTACACCTTC; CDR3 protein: CASSSTLFGYGYTF
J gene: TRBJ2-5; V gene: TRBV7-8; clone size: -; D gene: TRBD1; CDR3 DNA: TGTGCCAGCAGCACCAGGGACAGGGGAAAAGAGACCCAGTACTTC; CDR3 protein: CASSTRDRGKETQYF
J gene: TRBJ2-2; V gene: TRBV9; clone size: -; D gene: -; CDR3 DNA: TGTGCCAGCAGCGAGTTGAAAACGAACACCGGGGAGCTGTTTTTT; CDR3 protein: CASSELKTNTGELFF
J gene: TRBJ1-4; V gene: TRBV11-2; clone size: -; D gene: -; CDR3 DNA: TGTGCCAGCAGCTCTGGACGGATTAATGAAAAACTGTTTTTT; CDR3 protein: CASSSGRINEKLFF
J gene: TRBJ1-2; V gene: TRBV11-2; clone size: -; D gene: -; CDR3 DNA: TGTGCCAGCAGCCCTAGGGCAGGAGGGGAGGTTGGCTACACCTTC; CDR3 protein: CASSPRAGGEVGYTF
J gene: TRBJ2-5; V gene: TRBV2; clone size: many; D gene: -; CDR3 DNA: TGTGCCAGCAGTGCGGTCCAGAAACAAGAGACCCAGTACTTC; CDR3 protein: CASSAVQKQETQYF
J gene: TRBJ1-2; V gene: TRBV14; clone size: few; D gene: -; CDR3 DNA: TGTGCCAGCAGCCAAGCCGGACTTGGCTACACCTTC; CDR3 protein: CASSQAGLGYTF
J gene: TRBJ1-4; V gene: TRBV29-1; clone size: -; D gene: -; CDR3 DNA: TGCAGCGTTGATACTGGACAGACTGAAAAACTGTTTTTT; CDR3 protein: CSVDTGQTEKLFF
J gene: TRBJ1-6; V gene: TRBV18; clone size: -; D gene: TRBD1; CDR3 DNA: TGTGCCAGCTCACCAAGGTTAGGCACAGGGGGCGATTCACCCCTCCACTTT; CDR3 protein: CASSPRLGTGGDSPLHF
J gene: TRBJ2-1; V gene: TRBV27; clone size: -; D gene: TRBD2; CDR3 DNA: TGTGCCAGCAGTTTATCGAGATGGGCTAGCGGGAGTAGTGAGCAGTTCTTC; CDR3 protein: CASSLSRWASGSSEQFF
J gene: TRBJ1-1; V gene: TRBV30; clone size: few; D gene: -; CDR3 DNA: TGTGCCTGGAGTGGCAGCCATATAATTAACACTGAAGCTTTCTTT; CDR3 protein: CAWSGSHIINTEAFF
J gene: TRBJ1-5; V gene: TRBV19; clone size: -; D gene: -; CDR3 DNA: TGTGCCAGTAGGAAGACAGCGGGCCAGCCCCAGCATTTT; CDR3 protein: CASRKTAGQPQHF
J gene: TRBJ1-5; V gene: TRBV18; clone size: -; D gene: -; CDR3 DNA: TGTGCCAGCTCACCGTCGCAGTCCGCGGAGCCCCAGCATTTT; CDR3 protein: CASSPSQSAEPQHF
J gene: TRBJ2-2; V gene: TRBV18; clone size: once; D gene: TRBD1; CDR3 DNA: TGTGCCAGCTCACCGCGACAGGGCACCGGGGAGCTGTTTTTT; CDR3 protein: CASSPRQGTGELFF
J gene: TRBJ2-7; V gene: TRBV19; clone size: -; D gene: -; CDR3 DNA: TGTGCCAGTAGCCAACAGGCCTCCTACGAGCAGTACTTC; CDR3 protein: CASSQQASYEQYF
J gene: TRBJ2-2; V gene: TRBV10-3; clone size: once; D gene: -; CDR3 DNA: TGTGCCATCAGTGAGAGAGGGGCGAACACCGGGGAGCTGTTTTTT; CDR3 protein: CAISERGANTGELFF
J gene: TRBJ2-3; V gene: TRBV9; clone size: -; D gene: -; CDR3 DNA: TGTGCCAGCAGCGTAGGAGGGTTCGCCGCAGATACGCAGTATTTT; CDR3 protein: CASSVGGFAADTQYF
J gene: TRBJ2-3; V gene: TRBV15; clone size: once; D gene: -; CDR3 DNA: TGTGCCACCAGCAGAGATTTGTTCCTCGGCAGGGTAATCGGAGATACGCAGTATTTT; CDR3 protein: CATSRDLFLGRVIGDTQYF
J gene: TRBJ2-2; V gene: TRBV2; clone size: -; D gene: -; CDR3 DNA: TGTGCCAGCAGTGAAAATACGAACACCGGGGAGCTGTTTTTT; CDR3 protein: CASSENTNTGELFF
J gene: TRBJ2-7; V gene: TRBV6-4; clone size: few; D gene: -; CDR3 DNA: TGTGCCAGCAGTGATCGCCGGTCCTACGAGCAGTACTTC; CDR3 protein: CASSDRRSYEQYF
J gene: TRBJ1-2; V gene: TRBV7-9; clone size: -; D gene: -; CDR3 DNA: TGTGCCAGCACCCTAAGGTCCAGAGAGGGCTACACCTTC; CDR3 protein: CASTLRSREGYTF
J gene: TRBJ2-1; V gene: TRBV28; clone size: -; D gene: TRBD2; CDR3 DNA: TGTGCCAGCACTGGGACTAGCGAGTCCTACAATGAGCAGTTCTTC; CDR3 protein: CASTGTSESYNEQFF
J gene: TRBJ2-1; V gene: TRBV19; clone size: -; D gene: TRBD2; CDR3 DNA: TGTGCCAGTACGGTCGGGGGACTAGCAGGCGATGAGCAGTTCTTC; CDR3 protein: CASTVGGLAGDEQFF
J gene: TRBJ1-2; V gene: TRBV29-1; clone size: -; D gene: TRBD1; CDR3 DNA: TGCAGCGTTTGGGCAGGGGGCAACTATGGCTACACCTTC; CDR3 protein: CSVWAGGNYGYTF
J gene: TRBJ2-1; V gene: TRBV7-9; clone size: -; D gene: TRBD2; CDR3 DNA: TGTGCCAGCAGAGCAGCGGGAGAGGCTTTCGGGAATGAGCAGTTCTTC; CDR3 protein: CASRAAGEAFGNEQFF
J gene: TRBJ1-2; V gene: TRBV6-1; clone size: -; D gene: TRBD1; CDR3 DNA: TGTGCCAGCGCGCCGGGACAGGGACATGGCTACACCTTC; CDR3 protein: CASAPGQGHGYTF
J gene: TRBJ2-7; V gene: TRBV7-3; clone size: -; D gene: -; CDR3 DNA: TGTGCCAGCAGCCCCGAGTGGTTAACCTACGAGCAGTACTTC; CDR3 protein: CASSPEWLTYEQYF
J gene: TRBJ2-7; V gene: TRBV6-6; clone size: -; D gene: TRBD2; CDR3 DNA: TGTGCCAGCAGCGATCCCGGGAGGCACCCCTACGAGCAGTACTTC; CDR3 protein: CASSDPGRHPYEQYF
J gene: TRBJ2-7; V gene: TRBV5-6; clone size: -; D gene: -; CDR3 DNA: TGTGCCAGCAGCTTGTTCGCTGCGGGAACCTACGGGCAGTACTTC; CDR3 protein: CASSLFAAGTYGQYF
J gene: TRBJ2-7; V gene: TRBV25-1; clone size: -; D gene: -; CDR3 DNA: TGTGCCAGCAGTGGGGTGGGGAGGAGCTCCTACGAGCAGTACTTC; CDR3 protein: CASSGVGRSSYEQYF
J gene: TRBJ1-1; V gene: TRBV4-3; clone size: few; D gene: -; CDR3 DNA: TGCGCCAGCAGCCAGGACTTGAACACTGAAGCTTTCTTT; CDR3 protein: CASSQDLNTEAFF
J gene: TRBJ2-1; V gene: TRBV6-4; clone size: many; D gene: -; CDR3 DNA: TGTGCCAGCAGTGAAAATGAGAGCCCCAATGAGCAGTTCTTC; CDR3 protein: CASSENESPNEQFF
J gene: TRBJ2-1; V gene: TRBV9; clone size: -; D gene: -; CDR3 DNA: TGTGCCAGCAGCGTAGGTCGCAGGGTCAATGAGCAGTTCTTC; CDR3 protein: CASSVGRRVNEQFF
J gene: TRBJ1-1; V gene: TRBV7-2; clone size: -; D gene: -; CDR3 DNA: TGTGCCAGCAGCTTATTTCGGGGCGTAGACACTGAAGCTTTCTTT; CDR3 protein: CASSLFRGVDTEAFF
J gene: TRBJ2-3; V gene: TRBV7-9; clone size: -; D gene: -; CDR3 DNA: TGTGCCAGCCTTAGATGGGATACGCAGTATTTT; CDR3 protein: CASLRWDTQYF
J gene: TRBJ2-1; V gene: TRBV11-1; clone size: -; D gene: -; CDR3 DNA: TGTGCCAGCAGCTCGACCGGGGCTACCTACAATGAGCAGTTCTTC; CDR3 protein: CASSSTGATYNEQFF
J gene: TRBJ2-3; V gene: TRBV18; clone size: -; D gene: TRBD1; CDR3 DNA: TGTGCCAGCTCACCTCGGGACAGGGGCCGCACAGATACGCAGTATTTT; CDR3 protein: CASSPRDRGRTDTQYF